These T cell receptor beta chains were read from a single sample in a study of blood T cell repertoires in COVID-19. Repertoires were generated with immunoSEQ multiplex PCR, while TCRdb's copy carries only in-frame clones and drops some. The sample consists of approximately 100,000 clones, roughly 80% of them appearing once. Sequenced material: peripheral blood. These receptor sequences come from a woman of 80 years or more with acute or convalescent COVID-19. Each CDR3 is given with its conserved first and last residue. The D gene is left open where the match is weak. Clone sizes are given selectively: once, few, many, or a class where the clone is expanded.

NA | TRBJ1-4 | TRBD1 | TRBV24-1 | TGTGCCACCAGTGCAGGGGGCTGGGATCGGAGTGAAAAACTGTTTTTT | CATSAGGWDRSEKLFF
once | TRBJ2-1 | TRBD1 | TRBV5-5 | TGTGCCAGCAGCTTGGTGGACAGGGGGCATGAGCAGTTCTTC | CASSLVDRGHEQFF
NA | TRBJ2-2 | TRBD1 | TRBV11-2 | TGTGCCAGCAGCCGGGACAGGGTAGTAGGCGGGGAGCTGTTTTTT | CASSRDRVVGGELFF
few | TRBJ1-4 | TRBD1 | TRBV7-2 | TGTGCCAGCAGCTTAACAGGGGGTGAAAAACTGTTTTTT | CASSLTGGEKLFF
NA | TRBJ1-5 | NA | TRBV12-3/TRBV12-4 | TGTGCCAGCACCAGGGGAGGGAATCAGCCCCAGCATTTT | CASTRGGNQPQHF
once | TRBJ2-1 | NA | TRBV28 | TGTGCCACCTCCTGGGGACTCTCCTACAATGAGCAGTTCTTC | CATSWGLSYNEQFF
NA | TRBJ2-3 | NA | TRBV5-1 | TGCGCCAGCAGCCCGGTAAGCACAGATACGCAGTATTTT | CASSPVSTDTQYF
NA | TRBJ1-2 | NA | TRBV19 | TGTGCCAGTAGTCTCTCTGTCAGCGGGACCCCCTATTATGGCTACACCTTC | CASSLSVSGTPYYGYTF
once | TRBJ2-3 | TRBD2 | TRBV24-1 | TGTGCCACCAGTGATCGGGCTAGGGGAGGGAATACGCAGTATTTT | CATSDRARGGNTQYF
NA | TRBJ1-1 | NA | TRBV19 | TGTGCCAGTAGTCCTCTCTACAGGAGTTATAACACTGAAGCTTTCTTT | CASSPLYRSYNTEAFF
few | TRBJ1-2 | TRBD1 | TRBV30 | TGTGCCTGGACGACAGGGTCTAACTATGGCTACACCTTC | CAWTTGSNYGYTF
NA | TRBJ2-3 | NA | TRBV19 | TGTGCCAGTAGTCAGGGCGCAGATACGCAGTATTTT | CASSQGADTQYF
NA | TRBJ1-1 | NA | TRBV28 | TGTGCCAGCAGTTTACGAGAGCCTCCTGAAGCTTTCTTT | CASSLREPPEAFF
NA | TRBJ1-3 | NA | TRBV5-1 | TGCGCCAGCAGTCCCACTGGGGGGGGGATTGCTGGAAACACCATATATTTT | CASSPTGGGIAGNTIYF
NA | TRBJ2-5 | TRBD2 | TRBV5-4 | TGTGCCGCCGCACCGCCGGGGGGCCAAGAGACCCAGTACTTC | CAAAPPGGQETQYF
NA | TRBJ1-2 | NA | TRBV4-3 | TGCGCCAGCAGCCAAGATTCGGGAAGCTATGGCTACACCTTC | CASSQDSGSYGYTF
NA | TRBJ2-6 | TRBD2 | TRBV28 | TGTGCCAGCCGGGGGCGGGGGGCGGGGGCCAACGTCCTGACTTTC | CASRGRGAGANVLTF
NA | TRBJ2-1 | TRBD2 | TRBV7-2 | TGTGCCAGCAGCTTAGCCCCGGGACTAGCGGGTTACAATGAGCAGTTCTTC | CASSLAPGLAGYNEQFF
NA | TRBJ1-4 | NA | TRBV7-9 | TGTGCCAGCACTCAGATGGGGGGTTGGGATGAAAAACTGTTTTTT | CASTQMGGWDEKLFF
NA | TRBJ1-4 | TRBD1 | TRBV5-4 | TGTGCCAGCAGCTTGGGGCGGGGACAGGGGATTAATGAAAAACTGTTTTTT | CASSLGRGQGINEKLFF
NA | TRBJ1-2 | NA | TRBV10-3 | TGTGCCATCAGTACGCGACAGGATGGCTACACCTTC | CAISTRQDGYTF
NA | TRBJ1-6 | TRBD1 | TRBV19 | TGTGCCAGTAGTATAGCCACAGGGGGCTACTCACCCCTCCACTTT | CASSIATGGYSPLHF
NA | TRBJ2-3 | TRBD1 | TRBV7-6 | TGTGCCAGCAGCCCTTTGACAGGGGCCCTCCCTTTTACGCAGTATTTT | CASSPLTGALPFTQYF
NA | TRBJ1-3 | NA | TRBV3-1/TRBV3-2 | TGTGCCAGCAGCCTGGACAGACGTCCTGGAAACACCATATATTTT | CASSLDRRPGNTIYF
NA | TRBJ2-3 | TRBD1 | TRBV5-4 | TGTGCCAGCAGCTCCTGGACAGGAAAAGATACGCAGTATTTT | CASSSWTGKDTQYF
few | TRBJ1-5 | NA | TRBV4-3 | TGCGCCAGCAGCCAAGACATGGCGGCGGGGCTCCAGCATTTT | CASSQDMAAGLQHF
NA | TRBJ2-5 | NA | TRBV3-1/TRBV3-2 | TGTGCCAGCAGCCAAGGCCTGCTAACGTACCAAGAGACCCAGTACTTC | CASSQGLLTYQETQYF
NA | TRBJ2-4 | TRBD1 | TRBV2 | TGTGCCAGCAGGGGGACAGGCCAAAACATTCAGTACTTC | CASRGTGQNIQYF
few | TRBJ1-3 | TRBD1 | TRBV10-3 | TGTGCCATCAGGACAGGGTCCTCTGGAAACACCATATATTTT | CAIRTGSSGNTIYF
NA | TRBJ1-6 | NA | TRBV6-2/TRBV6-3 | TGTGCCAGCAGTTATGGACACGGCTTTTATGTTACTTCACCCCTCCACTTT | CASSYGHGFYVTSPLHF
NA | TRBJ1-6 | TRBD1 | TRBV30 | TGTGCCTGGAAGGGGACAGGGGGGTCACCCCTCCACTTT | CAWKGTGGSPLHF
once | TRBJ1-1 | NA | TRBV3-1/TRBV3-2 | TGTGCCAGCAGCCAAGAAGGCAGGGGTGCTTTCTTT | CASSQEGRGAFF
NA | TRBJ2-5 | NA | TRBV7-8 | TGTGCCAGCAGCGGGGACTCCCGGACGGAGACCCAGTACTTC | CASSGDSRTETQYF
NA | TRBJ1-5 | NA | TRBV10-3 | TGTGCCATCAGTGTTGCCCGGGACTATAGCAATCAGCCCCAGCATTTT | CAISVARDYSNQPQHF
once | TRBJ1-2 | NA | TRBV4-1 | TGCGCCAGCAGCCAAGATCAGGTATTCTACTATGGCTACACCTTC | CASSQDQVFYYGYTF
once | TRBJ1-2 | TRBD1 | TRBV5-4 | TGTGCCAGCAGCTTGGCCCTTACAGGGGGCTTTGGCTACACCTTC | CASSLALTGGFGYTF
NA | TRBJ1-4 | NA | TRBV7-9 | TGTGCCAGCAGCTTAACAGCAACTAATGAAAAACTGTTTTTT | CASSLTATNEKLFF
NA | TRBJ1-3 | NA | TRBV9 | TGTGCCAGCAGCGTTGGGGGCCTAGACTCTGGAAACACCATATATTTT | CASSVGGLDSGNTIYF
NA | TRBJ2-5 | NA | TRBV19 | TGTGCCAGTAGTATTCAAGACAGTGGGCCTCAAGAGACCCAGTACTTC | CASSIQDSGPQETQYF
once | TRBJ2-1 | NA | TRBV30 | TGTGCCTGGAGTACTAGTAAATACAATGAGCAGTTCTTC | CAWSTSKYNEQFF
NA | TRBJ1-1 | NA | TRBV5-1 | TGCGCCAGCTCAGGGATTATAGGGGTGAACACTGAAGCTTTCTTT | CASSGIIGVNTEAFF
NA | TRBJ1-4 | TRBD1 | TRBV2 | TGTGCCAGCAGACCGGGACAGGGCGGAGAAAAACTGTTTTTT | CASRPGQGGEKLFF
NA | TRBJ1-1 | NA | TRBV28 | TGTGCCAGCAGCATTGGGACACACACTGAAGCTTTCTTT | CASSIGTHTEAFF
few | TRBJ1-3 | NA | TRBV19 | TGTGCCAGTAGTCCCCAGCCGGGGGGCTCACCCTCTGGAAACACCATATATTTT | CASSPQPGGSPSGNTIYF
NA | TRBJ1-5 | TRBD1 | TRBV6-4 | TGTGCCAGCAGTGACTCGGACAGGGGTTGTCAGCCCCAGCATTTT | CASSDSDRGCQPQHF
NA | TRBJ2-7 | TRBD1 | TRBV27 | TGTGCCAGCAGTCCTGTCCGTGGACAGGGACAAGCGAGCCACGAGCAGTACTTC | CASSPVRGQGQASHEQYF
NA | TRBJ2-2 | NA | TRBV5-4 | TGTGCCAGCAGTTACGACAGATCGAACACCGGGGAGCTGTTTTTT | CASSYDRSNTGELFF
NA | TRBJ1-2 | TRBD1 | TRBV6-5 | TGTGCCAGCAGTTGGTCGTACAGGGGGAATAATGGCTACACCTTC | CASSWSYRGNNGYTF
NA | TRBJ2-2 | TRBD2 | TRBV10-3 | TGTGCCATCAAAAGCGGGGGGGCGAACACCGGGGAGCTGTTTTTT | CAIKSGGANTGELFF
NA | TRBJ1-1 | NA | TRBV5-6 | TGTGCCACACATGCACGGGGGAGGCCTGAAGCTTTCTTT | CATHARGRPEAFF
NA | TRBJ2-1 | NA | TRBV9 | TGTGCCAGCAGCGTAGATCAGGGGAACTCCTACAATGAGCAGTTCTTC | CASSVDQGNSYNEQFF
NA | TRBJ2-3 | NA | TRBV12-3/TRBV12-4 | TGTGCCAGCAGTTTCGGAGTCGCGGATACGCAGTATTTT | CASSFGVADTQYF
NA | TRBJ1-3 | NA | TRBV9 | TGTGCCAGCAGCGTAGGTACACCCCCTGGAAACACCATATATTTT | CASSVGTPPGNTIYF
NA | TRBJ1-1 | NA | TRBV18 | TGTGCCAGCTCACCTCAGGGGCTCCGAACTGAAGCTTTCTTT | CASSPQGLRTEAFF
NA | TRBJ2-7 | NA | TRBV7-2 | TGTGCCAGCAGCTTATTCCCCTTTTCCTACGAGCAGTACTTC | CASSLFPFSYEQYF